Shown below are 25 T cell receptor beta chains from a single sample sequenced in a study of shared clonotypes between healthy human individuals. Assay: immunoSEQ multiplex PCR; the TCRdb copy retains only in-frame clones and omits some. The profile shows about 1.5 million clones, 95% to 99% of them singletons. Sample: naive CD4+ T cells sorted from blood. Specified subset: CD45RA+ positively selected. Receptor source: a man aged 25-45 years in good health.

This chain connects TRBV2 to TRBJ2-5; D may be TRBD1 or TRBD2 (6 bases each). Germline CDR1 reads SNHLY; CDR2 reads FYNNEI. Trimming cost V 6 bases and J 5 bases, with 22 bases left between them. The length of the CDR3 is 16 residues. CDR3 in amino acids: CASRSQDRSRGETQYF. CDR3 bases: TGTGCCAGCAGATCACAAGACAGGTCTCGGGGGGAGACCCAGTACTTC.

This clone appeared once. This chain links TRBV2 with TRBJ1-5, with D maybe TRBD1 (5 bases). The CDR3 is made up of 13 amino acids. Per germline, CDR1 SNHLY and CDR2 FYNNEI. The V gene lost 4 bases and the J gene lost 6 bases, with 10 bases spanning the gap. The CDR3 loop is CASSAGGVQPQHF. DNA of the CDR3: TGTGCCAGCAGTGCCGGGGGGGTTCAGCCCCAGCATTTT.

This chain links TRBV5-1 with TRBJ2-7, with 7 nucleotides matching TRBD1. CDR1 and CDR2 (germline): SGHRS, YFSETQ. The CDR3 runs to 15 residues. Trimming took 3 bases from V and 1 from J; bases not matched to a gene: 7. As DNA, the CDR3 is TGCGCCAGCAGCTCATCCGGGACAGCATCCTACGAGCAGTACTTC. Residues: CASSSSGTASYEQYF.

The rearrangement links TRBV5-1 to TRBJ2-7; TRBD2 matches at 13 bases. Per germline, CDR1 SGHRS and CDR2 YFSETQ. The CDR3 is 16 amino acids. J gave up 3 bases and V 4 bases, and 7 bases lay outside the gene matches. CDR3 nucleotides: TGCGCCAGCAGCACCCATCGGACTAGCGGGAGCTACGAGCAGTACTTC. Translation: CASSTHRTSGSYEQYF.

This clone appeared once. The rearrangement joins TRBV11-3 to TRBJ2-2; 9 bases are shared with TRBD2. With 5 bases clipped from V and 5 bases from J, the junction kept 15 bases outside the gene matches. CDR1 SGHNT and CDR2 YENEEA come from the germline V gene. This CDR3 contains 18 residues. The CDR3 region is CASSLRPLAGDGTGELFF. CDR3 nucleotides: TGTGCCAGCAGCCTTAGACCTTTAGCGGGAGATGGAACCGGGGAGCTGTTTTTT.

The chain joins TRBV9 to TRBJ2-7; 7 nucleotides match TRBD2. Germline V CDR1 and CDR2: SGDLS, YYNGEE. V lost 0 bases and J lost 4; bases outside the gene matches: 13. The CDR3 totals 17 residues. The CDR3 loop reads CASSVGLADRAWYEQYF. For the CDR3, the DNA is TGTGCCAGCAGCGTAGGGCTAGCGGATCGAGCCTGGTACGAGCAGTACTTC.

The chain is built from TRBV10-3 and TRBJ2-5; D perhaps matches TRBD2 (7 bases). Trimming removed 6 bases from V and 1 base from J, with 21 bases in between. The germline V gene encodes CDR1 ENHRY and CDR2 SYGVKD. CDR3 length: 17 residues. CDR3 amino acids: CAIRRYAGAQPQETQYF. The DNA of the CDR3 is TGTGCCATCAGACGATACGCGGGGGCGCAACCCCAAGAGACCCAGTACTTC.

The chain uses TRBV7-2 and TRBJ2-7; D remains unclear. V lost 1 base to trimming and J lost 5 bases, with 18 bases between them. Germline CDR1 and CDR2: SGHTA and FQGNSA. The CDR3 totals 16 residues. The CDR3 DNA reads as TGTGCCAGCAGCTTAGGATTTTTTGGCCGCAGCGACGAGCAGTACTTC. It is translated as CASSLGFFGRSDEQYF.

This CDR3 reads CASSQQGSLNTGELFF. CDR3 nucleotide sequence: TGTGCCAGCAGTCAACAGGGGAGCCTTAACACCGGGGAGCTGTTTTTT. The V and J genes are TRBV2 and TRBJ2-2, with 7 bases fitting TRBD1. J was trimmed by 2 bases and V by 5 bases; bases with no gene match: 8. The CDR3 consists of 16 residues. CDR1 is SNHLY and CDR2 is FYNNEI in the germline V gene.

This clone was seen just once. The V call is TRBV15, the J call TRBJ2-3; 7 bases line up with TRBD2. CDR1 LNHNV and CDR2 YYDKDF come from the germline V gene (reference sequence). This CDR3 has 16 amino acids. The V segment lost 5 bases and the J segment 3 bases; nucleotides outside the gene matches: 11. DNA of the CDR3: TGTGCCACCAGCCCGTGGGCGGGAGTGAGTACAGATACGCAGTATTTT. This codes for CATSPWAGVSTDTQYF.

This chain connects TRBV7-2 to TRBJ2-1; 7 nucleotides align to TRBD2. Germline values: CDR1 SGHTA, CDR2 FQGNSA. The ends lost 5 bases at V and 8 bases at J; junction bases unmatched: 9. The CDR3 loop spans 14 amino acids. The CDR3 spells CASSAGTTAHEQFF. The DNA of the CDR3 is TGTGCCAGCAGCGCCGGGACTACAGCGCATGAGCAGTTCTTC.

The V and J genes are TRBV5-5 and TRBJ2-3; the match to TRBD1 covers 7 bases. V shed 3 bases and J 0 bases; nucleotides not matched to a gene: 7. Germline-derived CDR1 and CDR2 are SGHKS and YYEKEE (reference sequence). The CDR3 extends over 16 amino acids. CDR3 in amino acids: CASSSLQGSSTDTQYF. The CDR3 region has the DNA TGTGCCAGCAGCTCCTTACAGGGGTCTAGCACAGATACGCAGTATTTT.

The chain links TRBV30 to TRBJ2-7, with 8 positions matching TRBD1. From germline, CDR1 is GTSNPN and CDR2 SVGIG (reference sequence). V was pared by 0 bases and J by 6 bases, with 7 bases of the junction left unmatched. This CDR3 contains 14 residues. The CDR3 coding sequence is TGTGCCTGGAGTGTACTAGACAGGGGATCCGAGCAGTACTTC. This translates into CAWSVLDRGSEQYF.

This rearrangement joins TRBV4-1 to TRBJ2-7; 11 bases are a match to TRBD2. V shed 0 bases and J 7 bases; nucleotides not matched to a gene: 5. There are 15 residues in the CDR3. CDR1 is MGHRA, CDR2 YSYEKL, per germline. This CDR3 reads CASSQERLAGGEQYF. CDR3 in DNA: TGCGCCAGCAGCCAAGAGAGGCTAGCGGGGGGAGAGCAGTACTTC.

This rearrangement joins TRBV14 to TRBJ2-6; tentatively, D is TRBD1 (5 bases). Germline-derived CDR1 and CDR2 are SGHDN and FVKESK. There are 16 residues in the CDR3. Trimming cost V 5 bases and J 0 bases, with 11 bases left between them. The CDR3 DNA reads as TGTGCCAGCAGCGCAGGGTGGAGCTCTGGGGCCAACGTCCTGACTTTC. It translates to CASSAGWSSGANVLTF.

This clone was counted between two and nine times. For the CDR3, the DNA is TGTGCCACCCCGGGGATCCACTCTGGGGCCAACGTCCTGACTTTC. Its translation is CATPGIHSGANVLTF. This chain links TRBV5-4 with TRBJ2-6; the D gene is possibly TRBD2 (5 bases). V gave up 9 bases and J gave up 0 bases, with 13 bases separating them. The CDR3 runs 15 residues. CDR1 SGHNT and CDR2 YYREEE come from the germline V gene (reference sequence).

The rearrangement joins TRBV30 to TRBJ2-5, with 13 nucleotides matching TRBD2. The CDR3 contains 16 residues. The germline CDR1 and CDR2 sequences are GTSNPN and SVGIG (reference sequence). The V gene end was trimmed by 0 bases and the J gene end by 5 bases; junction bases not matched to a gene: 6. The CDR3 sequence is CAWSVLAGGRKETQYF. The CDR3 bases are TGTGCCTGGAGTGTACTAGCGGGAGGGCGAAAGGAGACCCAGTACTTC.

As to this clone: Distinct nucleotide sequences in the sample also encode this CDR3. The chain recombines TRBV18 with TRBJ2-1; D remains ambiguous. The V and J ends lost 6 bases and 0 bases respectively, with 12 bases between them. Germline V CDR1 and CDR2: KGHSH, LQKENI. The CDR3 is 15 amino acids. The CDR3 here is CASSPDSSSYNEQFF. Written as DNA, the CDR3 is TGTGCCAGCTCCCCTGACTCAAGCTCCTACAATGAGCAGTTCTTC.

J is TRBJ2-1 and V is TRBV5-1; perhaps TRBD1 as D (6 bases). The CDR3 is made up of 14 amino acids. V was trimmed by 0 bases and J by 4 bases, leaving 8 bases between them. Germline-derived CDR1 and CDR2 are SGHRS and YFSETQ. The CDR3 bases are TGCGCCAGCAGCTTGGAGGACAGATACAATGAGCAGTTCTTC. This codes for CASSLEDRYNEQFF.

The J gene is TRBJ1-4, the V gene TRBV29-1; 8 positions match TRBD1. CDR3 length: 14 residues. The germline V gene encodes CDR1 SQVTM and CDR2 ANQGSEA. V lost 3 bases, J lost 7 bases, and 7 bases stayed unmatched. The CDR3 sequence: CSVEGDRGGEKLFF. In nucleotides, the CDR3 is TGCAGCGTTGAGGGAGACAGGGGAGGTGAAAAACTGTTTTTT.

The CDR3 reads CASRPGWGEQETQYF. CDR3 in DNA: TGTGCCAGCAGGCCAGGATGGGGAGAGCAAGAGACCCAGTACTTC. The V and J genes are TRBV28 and TRBJ2-5, with D possibly matching TRBD2 (5 bases). The length of the CDR3 is 15 residues. V was clipped by 6 bases and J by 2 bases, with 16 bases between them. CDR1 is MDHEN and CDR2 is SYDVKM in the germline V gene.

As for this clone: The sample contains more than one DNA sequence encoding this CDR3. V and J are TRBV7-8 and TRBJ2-2; D call uncertain. Germline V gives CDR1 SGHVS, CDR2 FQNEAQ. CDR3 length equals 13 residues. V was pared by 2 bases and J by 4 bases, with 5 bases between. In nucleotides, the CDR3 is TGTGCCAGCAGCTTATCAGGCACCGGGGAGCTGTTTTTT. Its translation is CASSLSGTGELFF.

This CDR3 is CASSLGSGGPSDTQYF. CDR3 sequence (DNA): TGTGCCAGCAGCTTAGGCTCGGGAGGGCCCTCAGATACGCAGTATTTT. This chain joins TRBV7-6 and TRBJ2-3; 8 bases fit TRBD2. Germline V gene sequence: CDR1 SGHVS, CDR2 FNYEAQ. With 1 base clipped from V and 4 bases from J, the junction kept 7 bases outside the gene matches. The CDR3 runs to 16 residues.

The CDR3 protein is CASSQGVAQETQYF. The CDR3 coding sequence is TGCGCCAGCAGCCAAGGAGTCGCACAAGAGACCCAGTACTTC. The genes are TRBV4-1 and TRBJ2-5; no clear D gene. Between the trimmed V and J ends, which lost 1 base and 2 bases, there was a span of 8 bases. This CDR3 spans 14 amino acids. The V gene's germline CDR1 is MGHRA and CDR2 YSYEKL.

V gene TRBV5-5 combines with J gene TRBJ2-1, with 13 bases identical to TRBD2. The junction had 11 bases not matched to a gene; V was cut back by 2 bases and J by 0 bases. This CDR3 has 20 residues. The germline gives CDR1 SGHKS, CDR2 YYEKEE (reference sequence). CDR3 sequence reads: CASSLGGTSGMHSSYNEQFF. In nucleotides, the CDR3 is TGTGCCAGCAGCTTAGGAGGGACTAGCGGGATGCACAGCTCCTACAATGAGCAGTTCTTC.